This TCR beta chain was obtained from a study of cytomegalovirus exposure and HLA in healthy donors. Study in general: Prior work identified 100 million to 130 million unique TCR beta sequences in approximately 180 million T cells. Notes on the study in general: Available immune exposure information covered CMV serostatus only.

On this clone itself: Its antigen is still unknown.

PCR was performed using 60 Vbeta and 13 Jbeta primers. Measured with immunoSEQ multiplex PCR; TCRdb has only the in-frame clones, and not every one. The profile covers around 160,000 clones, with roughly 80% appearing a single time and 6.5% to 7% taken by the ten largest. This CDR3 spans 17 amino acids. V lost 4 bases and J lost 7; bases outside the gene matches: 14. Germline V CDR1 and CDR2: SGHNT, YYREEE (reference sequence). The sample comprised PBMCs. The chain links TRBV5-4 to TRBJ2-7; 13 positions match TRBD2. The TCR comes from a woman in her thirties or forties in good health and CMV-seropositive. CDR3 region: CASSPIRLAGGLGEQYF. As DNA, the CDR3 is TGTGCCAGCAGCCCCATAAGACTAGCGGGGGGCCTGGGTGAGCAGTACTTC.